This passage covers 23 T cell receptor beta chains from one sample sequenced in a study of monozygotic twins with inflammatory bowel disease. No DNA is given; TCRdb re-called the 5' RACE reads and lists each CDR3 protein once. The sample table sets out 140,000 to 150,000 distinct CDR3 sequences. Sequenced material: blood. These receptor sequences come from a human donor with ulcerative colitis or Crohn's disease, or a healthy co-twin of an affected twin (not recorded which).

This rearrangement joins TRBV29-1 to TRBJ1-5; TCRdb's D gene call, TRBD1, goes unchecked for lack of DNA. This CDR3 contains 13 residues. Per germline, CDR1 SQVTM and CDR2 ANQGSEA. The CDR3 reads CSVEKGVGQPQHF. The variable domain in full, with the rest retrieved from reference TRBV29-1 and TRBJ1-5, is SAVISQKPSRDICQRGTSLTIQCQVDSQVTMMFWYRQQPGQSLTLIATANQGSEATYESGFVIDKFPISRPNLTFSTLTVSNMSPEDSSIYLCSVEKGVGQPQHFGDGTRLSIL.

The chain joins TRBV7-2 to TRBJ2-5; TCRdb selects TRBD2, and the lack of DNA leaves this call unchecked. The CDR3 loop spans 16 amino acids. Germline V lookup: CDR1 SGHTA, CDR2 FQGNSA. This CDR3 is CASSASGGGPQETQYF.

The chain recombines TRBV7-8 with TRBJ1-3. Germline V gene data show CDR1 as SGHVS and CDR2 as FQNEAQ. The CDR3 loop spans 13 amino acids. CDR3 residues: CASSPPREDTIYF.

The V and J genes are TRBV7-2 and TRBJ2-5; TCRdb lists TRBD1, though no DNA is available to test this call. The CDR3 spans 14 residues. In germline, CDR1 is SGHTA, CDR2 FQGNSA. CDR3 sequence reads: CASSFNTGEETQYF. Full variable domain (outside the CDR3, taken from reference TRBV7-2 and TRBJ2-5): GAGVSQSPSNKVTEKGKDVELRCDPISGHTALYWYRQSLGQGLEFLIYFQGNSAPDKSGLPSDRFSAERTGGSVSTLTIQRTQQEDSAVYLCASSFNTGEETQYFGPGTRLLVL.

The chain's CDR3 is CATSDLALSSDEQFF. The rearrangement joins TRBV24-1 to TRBJ2-1. The CDR3 runs to 15 residues. Germline V gene sequence: CDR1 KGHDR, CDR2 SFDVKD.

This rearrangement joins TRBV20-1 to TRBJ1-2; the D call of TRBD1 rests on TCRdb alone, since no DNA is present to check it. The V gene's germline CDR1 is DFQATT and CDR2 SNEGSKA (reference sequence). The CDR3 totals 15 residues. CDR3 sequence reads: CSARPTGQGVIGYTF.

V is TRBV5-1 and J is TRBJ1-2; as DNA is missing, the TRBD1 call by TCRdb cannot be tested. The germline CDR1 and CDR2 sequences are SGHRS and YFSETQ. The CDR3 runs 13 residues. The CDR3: CASSAQGAYGYTF. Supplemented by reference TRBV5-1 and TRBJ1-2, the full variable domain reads KAGVTQTPRYLIKTRGQQVTLSCSPISGHRSVSWYQQTPGQGLQFLFEYFSETQRNKGNFPGRFSGRQFSNSRSEMNVSTLELGDSALYLCASSAQGAYGYTFGSGTRLTVV.

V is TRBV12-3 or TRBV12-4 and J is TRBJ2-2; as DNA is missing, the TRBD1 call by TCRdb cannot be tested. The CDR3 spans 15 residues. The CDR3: CASSRTGTGDGELFF.

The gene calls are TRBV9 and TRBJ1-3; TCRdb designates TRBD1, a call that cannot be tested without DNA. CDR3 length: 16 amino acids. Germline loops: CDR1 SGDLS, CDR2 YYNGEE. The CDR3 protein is CASSPDTPEPGNTIYF.

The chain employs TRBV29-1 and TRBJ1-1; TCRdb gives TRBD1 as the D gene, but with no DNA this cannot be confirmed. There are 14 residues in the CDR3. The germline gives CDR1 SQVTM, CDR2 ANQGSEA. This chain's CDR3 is CSVEGGQGDTEAFF.

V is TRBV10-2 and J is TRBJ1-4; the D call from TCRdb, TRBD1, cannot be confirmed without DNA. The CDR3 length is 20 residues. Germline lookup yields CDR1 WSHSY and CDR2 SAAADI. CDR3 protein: CASSIRLGGQTLTTNEKLFF.

CDR3 in amino acids: CASSLALAVYEQYF. The V gene is TRBV5-1, the J gene TRBJ2-7; lacking DNA, the TRBD2 call made by TCRdb goes unchecked. This CDR3 spans 14 amino acids. Germline CDR1 reads SGHRS; CDR2 reads YFSETQ.

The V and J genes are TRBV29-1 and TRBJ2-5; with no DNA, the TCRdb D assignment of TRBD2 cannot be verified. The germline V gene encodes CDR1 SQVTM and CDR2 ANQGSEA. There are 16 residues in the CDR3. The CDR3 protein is CSVTARTSGFQETQYF.

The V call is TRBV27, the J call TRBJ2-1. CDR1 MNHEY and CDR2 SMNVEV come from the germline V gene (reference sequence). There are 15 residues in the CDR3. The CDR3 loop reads CASSLIDGNYGEQFF.

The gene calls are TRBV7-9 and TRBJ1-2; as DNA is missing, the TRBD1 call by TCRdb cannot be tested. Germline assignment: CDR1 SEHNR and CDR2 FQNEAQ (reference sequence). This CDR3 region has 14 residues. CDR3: CASSPGTPNYGYTF.

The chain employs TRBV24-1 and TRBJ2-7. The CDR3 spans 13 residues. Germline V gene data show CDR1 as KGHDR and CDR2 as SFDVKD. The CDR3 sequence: CATSDLYAYEQYF.

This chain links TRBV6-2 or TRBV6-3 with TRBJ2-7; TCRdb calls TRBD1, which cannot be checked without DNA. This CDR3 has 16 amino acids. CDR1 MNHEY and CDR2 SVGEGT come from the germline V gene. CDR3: CASSGIGTGSFEEQYF.

The CDR3 loop is CASSLMATNEKLFF. The chain carries TRBV11-2 and TRBJ1-4. The germline gives CDR1 SGHAT, CDR2 FQNNGV. The CDR3 runs to 14 residues. Combining the CDR3 with reference TRBV11-2 and TRBJ1-4 gives the whole variable domain EAGVAQSPRYKIIEKRQSVAFWCNPISGHATLYWYQQILGQGPKLLIQFQNNGVVDDSQLPKDRFSAERLKGVDSTLKIQPAKLEDSAVYLCASSLMATNEKLFFGSGTQLSVL.

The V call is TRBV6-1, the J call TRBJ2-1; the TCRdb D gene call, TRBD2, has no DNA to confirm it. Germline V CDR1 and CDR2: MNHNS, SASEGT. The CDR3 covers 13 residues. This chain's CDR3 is CASSREVDNEQFF.

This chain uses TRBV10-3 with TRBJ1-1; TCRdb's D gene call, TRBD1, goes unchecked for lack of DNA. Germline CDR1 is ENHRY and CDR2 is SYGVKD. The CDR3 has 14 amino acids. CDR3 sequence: CAIRPAGRGTEAFF.

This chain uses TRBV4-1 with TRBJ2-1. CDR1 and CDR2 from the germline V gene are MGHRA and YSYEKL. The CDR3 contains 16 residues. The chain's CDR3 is CASSRFGGSSYNEQFF.

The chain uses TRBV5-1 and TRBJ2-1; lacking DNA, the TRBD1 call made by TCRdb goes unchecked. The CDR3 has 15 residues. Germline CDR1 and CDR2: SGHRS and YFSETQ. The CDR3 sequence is CASSLVALSNNEQFF. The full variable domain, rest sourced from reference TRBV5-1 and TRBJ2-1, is KAGVTQTPRYLIKTRGQQVTLSCSPISGHRSVSWYQQTPGQGLQFLFEYFSETQRNKGNFPGRFSGRQFSNSRSEMNVSTLELGDSALYLCASSLVALSNNEQFFGPGTRLTVL.

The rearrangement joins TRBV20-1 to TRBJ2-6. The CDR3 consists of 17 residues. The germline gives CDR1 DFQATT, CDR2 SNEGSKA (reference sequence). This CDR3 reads CSARVDPTRSGANVLTF.